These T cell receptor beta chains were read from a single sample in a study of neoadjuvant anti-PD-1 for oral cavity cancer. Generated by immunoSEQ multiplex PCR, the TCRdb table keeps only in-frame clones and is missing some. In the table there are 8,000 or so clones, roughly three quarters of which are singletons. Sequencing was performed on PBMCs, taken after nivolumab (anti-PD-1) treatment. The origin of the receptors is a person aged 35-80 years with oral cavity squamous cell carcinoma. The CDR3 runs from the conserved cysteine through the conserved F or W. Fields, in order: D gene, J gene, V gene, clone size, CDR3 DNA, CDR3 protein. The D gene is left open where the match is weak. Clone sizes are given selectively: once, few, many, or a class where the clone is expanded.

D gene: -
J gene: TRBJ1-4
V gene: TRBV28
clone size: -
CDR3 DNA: TGTGCCAGCAGAATGAGGGCTAATGAAAAACTGTTTTTT
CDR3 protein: CASRMRANEKLFF

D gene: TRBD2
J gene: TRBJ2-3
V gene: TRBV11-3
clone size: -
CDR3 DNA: TGTGCCAGCAGCTCTGCCTTAGCGGGGGGGCCGAATACGCAGTATTTT
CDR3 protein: CASSSALAGGPNTQYF

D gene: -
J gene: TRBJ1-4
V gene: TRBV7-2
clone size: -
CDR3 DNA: TGTGCCAGCAGAGGAGAAAAACTGTTTTTT
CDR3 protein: CASRGEKLFF

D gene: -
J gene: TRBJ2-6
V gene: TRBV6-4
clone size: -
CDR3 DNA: TGTGCCAGCAGTGAAGACAGCTCTGGGGCCAACGTCCTGACTTTC
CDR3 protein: CASSEDSSGANVLTF

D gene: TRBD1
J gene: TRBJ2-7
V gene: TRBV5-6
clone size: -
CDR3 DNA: TGTGCCAGCAGCCCATGGACAGGCGAGCAGTACTTC
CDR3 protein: CASSPWTGEQYF

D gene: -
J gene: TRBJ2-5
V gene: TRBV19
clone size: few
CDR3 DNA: TGTGCCAGTAGTATAGCGGGAGACGGGGAGACCCAGTACTTC
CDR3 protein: CASSIAGDGETQYF

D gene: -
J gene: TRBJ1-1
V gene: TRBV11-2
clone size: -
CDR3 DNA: TGTGCCAGCAGCGGGCGGGGGGGCACTGAAGCTTTCTTT
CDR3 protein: CASSGRGGTEAFF

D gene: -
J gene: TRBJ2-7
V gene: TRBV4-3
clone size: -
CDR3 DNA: TGCGCCAGCAGCCAAGGATGGACGGGACAATACGGGAATACCTACGAGCAGTACTTC
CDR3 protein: CASSQGWTGQYGNTYEQYF

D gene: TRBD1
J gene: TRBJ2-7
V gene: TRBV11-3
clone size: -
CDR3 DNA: TGTGCCAGCAGCTTAGATGAGGGACAGGAGTACGAGCAGTACTTC
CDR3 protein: CASSLDEGQEYEQYF

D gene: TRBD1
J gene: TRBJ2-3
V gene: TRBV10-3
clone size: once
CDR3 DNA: TGTGCCATCAGAGGACAGGGACGCACAGATACGCAGTATTTT
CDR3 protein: CAIRGQGRTDTQYF

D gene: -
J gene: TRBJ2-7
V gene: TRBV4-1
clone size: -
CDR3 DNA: TGCGCCAGCAGCCAAGAACTAGGAGAGTCCTACGAGCAGTACTTC
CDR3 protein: CASSQELGESYEQYF

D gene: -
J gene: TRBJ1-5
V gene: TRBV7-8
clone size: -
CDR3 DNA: TGTGCCAGCAGCTTAGCGGGCGGGTTGGGCCAGCCCCAGCATTTT
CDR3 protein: CASSLAGGLGQPQHF

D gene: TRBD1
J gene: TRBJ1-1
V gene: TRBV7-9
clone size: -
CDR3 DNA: TGTGCCAGCAGCCAGCGACAGGGGGTTCGAGACACTGAAGCTTTCTTT
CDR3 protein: CASSQRQGVRDTEAFF

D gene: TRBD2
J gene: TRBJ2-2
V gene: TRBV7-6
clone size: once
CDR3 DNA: TGTGCCAGCAGCTTAGCGGCGGCTAGCGGGGTCACCGGGGAGCTGTTTTTT
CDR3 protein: CASSLAAASGVTGELFF

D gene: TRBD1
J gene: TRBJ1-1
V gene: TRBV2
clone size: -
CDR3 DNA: TGTGCCACCGCCGGGACAGTGCCGAACACTGAAGCTTTCTTT
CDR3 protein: CATAGTVPNTEAFF

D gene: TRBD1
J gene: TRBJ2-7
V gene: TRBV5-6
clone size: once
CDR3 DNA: TGTGCCAGCAGCTTGGGCAGGGGGCTCTACGAGCAGTACTTC
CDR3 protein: CASSLGRGLYEQYF

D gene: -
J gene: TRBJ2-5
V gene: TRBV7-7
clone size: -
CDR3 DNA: TGTGCCAGCAGCTTATCGCCTTCTTTAGGAGCCGACCAGTACTTC
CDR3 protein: CASSLSPSLGADQYF

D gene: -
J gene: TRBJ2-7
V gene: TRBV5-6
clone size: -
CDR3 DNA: TGTGCCAGCAGCCCTGGTCCAGGGATCTACGAGCAGTACTTC
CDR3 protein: CASSPGPGIYEQYF

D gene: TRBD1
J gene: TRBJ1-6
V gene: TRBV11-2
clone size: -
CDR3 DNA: TGTGCCAGCAGCCGTCGGACAGGGGAGAATTCACCCCTCCACTTT
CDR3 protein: CASSRRTGENSPLHF

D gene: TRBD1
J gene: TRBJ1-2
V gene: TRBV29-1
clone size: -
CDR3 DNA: TGCAGCGTTGGGGCAGGGGGGTCGGGTAGCTACACCTTC
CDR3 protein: CSVGAGGSGSYTF

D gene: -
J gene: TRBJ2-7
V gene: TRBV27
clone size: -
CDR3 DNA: TGTGCCAGCAGTTTACCCGGCAGGGGCGGGGAGCAGTACTTC
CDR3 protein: CASSLPGRGGEQYF

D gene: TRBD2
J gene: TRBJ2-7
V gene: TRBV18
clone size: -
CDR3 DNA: TGTGCCAGCTCACCCCCACTAGCGGGGTCATACGAGCAGTACTTC
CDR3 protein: CASSPPLAGSYEQYF

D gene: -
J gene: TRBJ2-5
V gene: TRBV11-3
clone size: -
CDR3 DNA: TGTGCCAGCAGCTACGGCTGGGACGGCGCGGAGACCCAGTACTTC
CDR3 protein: CASSYGWDGAETQYF

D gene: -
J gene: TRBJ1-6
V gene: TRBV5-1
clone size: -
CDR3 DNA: TGCGCCAGCAGCTTGGACCAGCTCGGAAATTCACCCCTCCACTTT
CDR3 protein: CASSLDQLGNSPLHF

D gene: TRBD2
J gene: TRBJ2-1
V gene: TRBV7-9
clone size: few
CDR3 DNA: TGTGCCGTAGCGCGGGGGACCTACAATGAGCAGTTCTTC
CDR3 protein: CAVARGTYNEQFF

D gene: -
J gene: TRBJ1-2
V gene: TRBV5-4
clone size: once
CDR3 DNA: TGTGCCAGCAGCTTGGACAGGGCTCTTGGCTACACCTTC
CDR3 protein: CASSLDRALGYTF

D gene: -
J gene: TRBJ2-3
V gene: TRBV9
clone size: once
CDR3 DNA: TGTGCCAGCAGCGTAGTTGGTAAACCTAGCACAGATACGCAGTATTTT
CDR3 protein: CASSVVGKPSTDTQYF